Below, 14 T cell receptor beta chains from the same sample are listed, as sequenced in a study of monozygotic twins with inflammatory bowel disease. TCRdb re-called the 5' RACE reads, yielding one record per CDR3 amino acid sequence without DNA. The sample has 170,000 or so distinct CDR3 sequences. Sequencing was performed on blood. Every receptor here comes from a human donor with ulcerative colitis or Crohn's disease, or a healthy co-twin of an affected twin (not recorded which).

The V and J genes are TRBV3-1 and TRBJ1-2; TCRdb's D gene call, TRBD1, goes unchecked for lack of DNA. This CDR3 region has 14 residues. The germline gives CDR1 LGHDT, CDR2 YNNKEL (reference sequence). This CDR3 reads CASSHGRGNGGYTF.

The CDR3 loop is CASSWTGPGGYGYTF. J is TRBJ1-2 and V is TRBV5-1; the TRBD1 assignment by TCRdb is unverifiable without DNA. Per the germline V gene, CDR1 is SGHRS and CDR2 is YFSETQ. The CDR3 runs 15 residues.

The genes are TRBV15 and TRBJ1-2; the TRBD1 assignment by TCRdb is unverifiable without DNA. This CDR3 has 14 residues. The germline CDR1 and CDR2 sequences are LNHNV and YYDKDF (reference sequence). CDR3: CVTSSPQGSYGYTF.

The chain has TRBV5-1 and TRBJ2-3; TCRdb returns TRBD2, unconfirmable since there is no DNA. Germline CDR1 SGHRS, CDR2 YFSETQ. There are 15 residues in the CDR3. CDR3 sequence reads: CASSYLLAGTDTQYF. Variable domain in full (rest from reference TRBV5-1 and TRBJ2-3): KAGVTQTPRYLIKTRGQQVTLSCSPISGHRSVSWYQQTPGQGLQFLFEYFSETQRNKGNFPGRFSGRQFSNSRSEMNVSTLELGDSALYLCASSYLLAGTDTQYFGPGTRLTVL.

V usage is TRBV20-1 and J usage is TRBJ2-5. The germline gives CDR1 DFQATT, CDR2 SNEGSKA (reference sequence). The CDR3 runs 13 residues. The CDR3 loop is CSARAALGETQYF.

The chain has TRBV10-2 and TRBJ1-2; without DNA, the TCRdb call of TRBD1 cannot be checked. In germline, CDR1 is WSHSY, CDR2 SAAADI. The CDR3 contains 16 residues. The CDR3 spells CASSEPFGQGNYGYTF.

The chain joins TRBV5-1 to TRBJ1-4; absent DNA, TCRdb's TRBD1 call cannot be checked. The V gene's germline CDR1 is SGHRS and CDR2 YFSETQ. There are 14 residues in the CDR3. This CDR3 is CASSFDSRNEKLFF.

This chain uses TRBV12-3 or TRBV12-4 with TRBJ1-2. This CDR3 comprises 14 residues. The CDR3 sequence: CASSPLDTFYGYTF.

V is TRBV20-1 and J is TRBJ2-2. This CDR3 is 12 amino acids long. CDR1 DFQATT and CDR2 SNEGSKA come from the germline V gene (reference sequence). The CDR3 loop is CSARPPDGELFF.

CDR3 in amino acids: CSASGGSVVEPQHF. V and J are TRBV20-1 and TRBJ1-5. CDR1 is DFQATT, CDR2 SNEGSKA, per germline (reference sequence). This CDR3 comprises 14 residues.

The chain has TRBV7-9 and TRBJ1-2; the TRBD1 assignment by TCRdb is unverifiable without DNA. This CDR3 is built from 13 residues. Germline V CDR1 and CDR2: SEHNR, FQNEAQ (reference sequence). CDR3 amino acids: CASRKDRAEGYTF.

The chain links TRBV20-1 to TRBJ2-7; TCRdb's D gene call, TRBD1, goes unchecked for lack of DNA. Germline V gene lookup returns CDR1 DFQATT and CDR2 SNEGSKA (reference sequence). The CDR3 length is 13 residues. The CDR3: CSARDRQAYEQYF.

The chain carries TRBV7-2 and TRBJ2-5; TCRdb gives TRBD1 as the D gene, but with no DNA this cannot be confirmed. This CDR3 contains 14 residues. Germline V gene sequence: CDR1 SGHTA, CDR2 FQGNSA. CDR3 region: CASSRGRVQETQYF.

The chain is built from TRBV7-2 and TRBJ2-5. From germline, CDR1 is SGHTA and CDR2 FQGNSA. CDR3 size: 13 residues. The CDR3 reads CASSLIRQETQYF.